This T cell receptor beta chain was recorded in a study of blood T cell repertoires in COVID-19. Study-wide context: The analysed material was cDNA or gDNA that came from T cells, B-cell-depleted T cells, or PBMCs.

The germline V gene has CDR1 LGHNA and CDR2 YSLEER. V was trimmed by 1 base and J by 6 bases, leaving 8 bases between them. The CDR3 contains 13 residues. Produced via immunoSEQ multiplex PCR; TCRdb's table is partial and in-frame only. The profile shows about 230,000 clones, approximately 90% of them singletons. The sequence came from a woman aged 18-29 years who had recovered from COVID-19. This chain uses TRBV4-3 with TRBJ2-3; D ambiguous. What was sequenced was peripheral blood. The CDR3 sequence is CASSQVSRDTQYF. Here the CDR3 DNA reads TGCGCCAGCAGCCAAGTCTCGAGGGATACGCAGTATTTT.